The 27 T cell receptor beta chains below come from one sample, sequenced in a study of T cells in women clearing cervical HPV infection. Repertoires were generated with immunoSEQ multiplex PCR, while TCRdb's copy carries only in-frame clones and drops some. With about 20,000 clones in the sample, the ten largest clones hold roughly 5.4%. The sequenced sample consisted of blood buffy coat. The receptor source for this set is a woman between 18 and 69 years old with a cervical HPV16 infection that either progressed to CIN3+ or cleared (not recorded which).

About this clone itself: The read is 3 residues too short to cover the CDR3 end, so that end is filled in from the germline J gene. The V and J genes are TRBV28 and TRBJ1-6, with TRBD1 identical over 7 bases. The CDR3 totals 15 residues. The J segment lost 5 bases and the V segment lost 5 bases, leaving 6 bases of the junction unmatched. Germline loops: CDR1 MDHEN, CDR2 SYDVKM. The CDR3 loop reads CASSVTGVHNSPLHF. CDR3 bases read: TGTGCCAGCAGTGTCACAGGGGTTCATAATTCACCC.

Concerning this clone itself: The DNA ends 3 residues before the CDR3 does, and the rest of the CDR3 is filled in from the germline J gene. The chain carries TRBV20-1 and TRBJ2-3; a possible D gene is TRBD2 (6 bases). This CDR3 region has 15 residues. CDR1 DFQATT and CDR2 SNEGSKA come from the germline V gene (reference sequence). The CDR3 is CSAVLQRAGQETQYF. The CDR3 bases that were read are TGCAGTGCCGTCCTCCAACGGGCGGGGCAAGAGACG.

For this clone: With the read ending 3 residues before the CDR3 end, the germline J gene is used to fill in that end. This CDR3 is also generated by other DNA sequences in the sample. This chain uses TRBV7-9 with TRBJ1-5; the match to TRBD1 covers 9 bases. Looked up from germline, CDR1 is SEHNR and CDR2 is FQNEAQ (reference sequence). V lost 6 bases to trimming and J lost 1 base; unmatched junction nucleotides: 4. The CDR3 covers 15 residues. Partial CDR3 DNA: TGTGCCAGCAGTCCCGGGACAGGGAGCAATCAGCCC. Translating gives CASSPGTGSNQP. The entire CDR3 protein reads CASSPGTGSNQPQHF.

About this clone itself: The read terminates 3 residues before the CDR3 end, so the remaining end is supplied by the germline J gene. V is TRBV4-1 and J is TRBJ2-7; perhaps TRBD1 as D (6 bases). Trimming stripped 0 bases from V and 0 bases from J, with 18 bases between. The germline V gene has CDR1 MGHRA and CDR2 YSYEKL. The CDR3 has 18 residues. Incomplete CDR3 DNA: TGCGCCAGCAGCCAAGAAATTTCTGGGGGCACCCTCTCCTACGAG. It codes for CASSQEISGGTLSYE. The full CDR3 protein reads CASSQEISGGTLSYEQYF.

About this clone itself: The CDR3 end lies 3 residues beyond the end of the read and is filled in from the germline J gene. This specimen includes other DNA sequences encoding the same CDR3. The chain employs TRBV7-9 and TRBJ2-1; D call uncertain. V dropped 9 bases and J dropped 4 bases, with 16 bases sitting between them. Germline CDR1 is SEHNR and CDR2 is FQNEAQ (reference sequence). CDR3 length equals 14 residues. CDR3 in amino acids: CASKASDQYNEQFF. CDR3 bases read: TGTGCCAGTAAGGCTTCCGATCAATACAATGAG.

Turning to this clone: The read ends 3 residues shy of where the CDR3 ends; the end is completed using the germline J gene. The chain links TRBV9 to TRBJ2-5; 9 bases fit TRBD1. The CDR3 is made up of 16 amino acids. Trimming took 0 bases from V and 4 from J; bases not matched to a gene: 7. Germline values: CDR1 SGDLS, CDR2 YYNGEE. The chain's CDR3 is CASSVDDTGGGETQYF. The covered CDR3 bases are TGTGCCAGCAGCGTAGACGATACAGGGGGCGGAGAGACC.

For this clone: The missing CDR3 end, 3 residues past where the read stops, is filled in from the germline J gene. The V gene is TRBV7-2, the J gene TRBJ1-5, with D hard to call. Germline CDR1 is SGHTA and CDR2 is FQGNSA. The CDR3 extends over 17 amino acids. The CDR3 bases that were read are TGTGCAAGTCGCTTAGCGCGGGCAGTTTATAGCAATCAGCCC. Protein: CASRLARAVYSNQP. Given in full, the CDR3 is CASRLARAVYSNQPQHF.

About this clone itself: The read halts 3 residues ahead of the CDR3 end, with the missing end drawn from the germline J gene. The rearrangement uses TRBV5-1 and TRBJ2-7, with D uncertain. This CDR3 region has 14 residues. Germline V lookup: CDR1 SGHRS, CDR2 YFSETQ. V was pared by 5 bases and J by 2 bases, with 14 bases between. The CDR3 is CASRVQERAYEQYF. The sequenced part of the CDR3 DNA is TGCGCCAGCAGGGTCCAGGAACGCGCCTACGAG.

Remarks on this clone: Sequencing ends 3 residues short of the CDR3 end; the germline J gene provides the rest. The chain recombines TRBV12-5 with TRBJ2-5, with 9 bases fitting TRBD1. V lost 4 bases, J lost 1 base, and 4 bases stayed unmatched. This CDR3 spans 15 amino acids. Looked up from germline, CDR1 is LGHNT and CDR2 is FRNRAP. The CDR3 reads CASGSGTGSQETQYF. The covered CDR3 bases are TGTGCTAGTGGTTCCGGGACAGGGTCCCAAGAGACC.

Concerning this clone: The sequenced fragment ends 3 residues before the CDR3 boundary, so the rest is inferred from the germline J gene. The chain is built from TRBV28 and TRBJ1-5; maybe TRBD1 (6 bases). The CDR3 is 14 amino acids. Germline V gives CDR1 MDHEN, CDR2 SYDVKM. CDR3 sequence: CASTRGGQSVPQHF. Incomplete CDR3 DNA: TGTGCCAGCACTAGGGGGGGACAATCGGTCCCC.

For this clone: The CDR3 goes on 3 residues after the read ends, and that part is filled in from the germline J gene. The V call is TRBV20-1, the J call TRBJ1-2, with a possible D match to TRBD1 (6 bases). Between the trimmed V and J ends, which lost 3 bases and 6 bases, there was a span of 11 bases. Germline V gives CDR1 DFQATT, CDR2 SNEGSKA (reference sequence). The CDR3 contains 12 residues. The covered CDR3 bases are TGCAGTGCTAGGCGGGACAAAGATGGC. Translation: CSARRDKDG. The full CDR3 is CSARRDKDGYTF.

Worth noting for this clone: The CDR3 end lies 3 residues beyond the end of the read and is filled in from the germline J gene. V is TRBV30 and J is TRBJ1-1; 8 bases are a match to TRBD1. With V trimmed by 3 bases and J by 1 base, 7 bases remained unmatched. The CDR3 spans 15 residues. Germline V gives CDR1 GTSNPN, CDR2 SVGIG (reference sequence). The part of the CDR3 DNA that was read is TGTGCCTGGAGACAAGCGACAGGGGAGAACACTGAA. As protein: CAWRQATGENTE. In full, the CDR3 reads CAWRQATGENTEAFF. The full variable domain, with the rest looked up from reference TRBV30 and TRBJ1-1, is SQTIHQWPATLVQPVGSPLSLECTVEGTSNPNLYWYRQAAGRGLQLLFYSVGIGQISSEVPQNLSASRPQDRQFILSSKKLLLSDSGFYLCAWRQATGENTEAFFGQGTRLTVV.

CDR3 region: CASSLRQLDEAFF. The DNA read from the CDR3 is TGTGCCAGTAGTCTCAGACAGCTTGATGAA. V is TRBV19 and J is TRBJ1-1; D might be TRBD1 (5 bases). The CDR3 end lies 3 residues beyond the end of the read and is filled in from the germline J gene. CDR3 size: 13 residues. CDR1 LNHDA and CDR2 SQIVND come from the germline V gene (reference sequence). V was pared by 5 bases and J by 7 bases, with 14 bases between.

Details on this clone: Read data end 3 residues before the CDR3 end; the end is taken from the germline J gene. This chain links TRBV4-2 with TRBJ2-2; D might be TRBD1 (7 bases). Germline CDR1 and CDR2: LGHNA and YNFKEQ. The CDR3 contains 20 residues. The sequenced CDR3 bases are TGTGCCAGCAGCCATCTAGGGACCGGACAGGCCGCTCCGGGGGCCAACGTG. It encodes CASSHLGTGQAAPGANV. The complete CDR3 protein is CASSHLGTGQAAPGANVLFF.

Concerning this clone itself: The read finishes 3 residues shy of the CDR3 end, and the germline J gene is used to complete it. V and J are TRBV30 and TRBJ1-1, with a tentative D call TRBD1 (6 bases). In germline, CDR1 is GTSNPN, CDR2 SVGIG (reference sequence). The CDR3 covers 15 residues. The V end was cut by 3 bases, the J end by 2 bases, with 16 bases between. CDR3: CAWSPRTDANTEAFF. Partial CDR3 DNA: TGTGCCTGGAGCCCTAGGACAGACGCTAACACTGAA. Together with reference TRBV30 and TRBJ1-1, the CDR3 gives the full variable domain: SQTIHQWPATLVQPVGSPLSLECTVEGTSNPNLYWYRQAAGRGLQLLFYSVGIGQISSEVPQNLSASRPQDRQFILSSKKLLLSDSGFYLCAWSPRTDANTEAFFGQGTRLTVV.

Concerning this clone itself: The read halts 3 residues ahead of the CDR3 end, with the missing end drawn from the germline J gene. The rearrangement uses TRBV7-9 and TRBJ1-2, with D uncertain. CDR1 and CDR2 from the germline V gene are SEHNR and FQNEAQ (reference sequence). This CDR3 has 15 residues. CDR3 amino acids: CASSPGLALTDTYTF. The CDR3 DNA, read in part, is TGTGCCAGCAGCCCCGGACTAGCCCTCACAGATACC.

With regard to this clone: Read coverage stops 3 residues before the CDR3 terminus; the germline J gene supplies the remainder. This rearrangement joins TRBV7-2 to TRBJ1-1; D uncertain. V was cut by 1 base and J by 7 bases, with 4 bases left in between. There are 11 residues in the CDR3. Germline CDR1 reads SGHTA; CDR2 reads FQGNSA. CDR3 bases read: TGTGCCAGCAGCTTAGGTCGTGAA. Translation gives CASSLGRE. The full CDR3 sequence reads CASSLGREAFF.

By frequency, this clone is medium-sized. Coverage ceases 3 residues before the CDR3 finishes, and the germline J gene fills in the end. The chain employs TRBV29-1 and TRBJ2-4; D ambiguous. The CDR3 has 14 residues. CDR1 is SQVTM, CDR2 ANQGSEA, per germline. Trimming shortened V by 4 bases and J by 8 bases, and 18 bases separated the two germline ends. The CDR3 is CSVGSTVMPDIQYF. The CDR3 bases that were read are TGCAGCGTTGGTTCCACAGTAATGCCCGACATT.

With regard to this clone: The CDR3 end lies 3 residues beyond the end of the read and is filled in from the germline J gene. The genes are TRBV20-1 and TRBJ1-2; D is possibly TRBD1 (6 bases). V shed 6 bases and J shed 6 bases, with 14 bases lying between them. Germline values: CDR1 DFQATT, CDR2 SNEGSKA (reference sequence). The length of the CDR3 is 12 residues. The CDR3 is CSATGTLNGYTF. Incomplete CDR3 DNA: TGCAGTGCCACCGGGACATTGAATGGC.

Concerning this clone itself: The CDR3 end falls 3 residues outside the read, so it is completed with the germline J gene. The chain has TRBV7-8 and TRBJ2-2; either TRBD1 or TRBD2 may fit D (6 bases each). Germline CDR1 reads SGHVS; CDR2 reads FQNEAQ. CDR3 length: 16 residues. V lost 1 base and J lost 7, with 16 bases in between. The CDR3 bases that were read are TGTGCCAGCAGCTTAGGGGGAGGACAGTGGGTCGGGGAG. This sequence encodes CASSLGGGQWVGE. The whole CDR3 is CASSLGGGQWVGELFF.

Concerning this clone: The sequenced fragment ends 3 residues before the CDR3 boundary, so the rest is inferred from the germline J gene. The chain has TRBV19 and TRBJ2-3, with 11 bases aligning to TRBD2. From germline, CDR1 is LNHDA and CDR2 SQIVND (reference sequence). This CDR3 has 15 amino acids. V shed 5 bases and J 3 bases; nucleotides not matched to a gene: 4. The sequenced part of the CDR3 DNA is TGTGCCAGTAGTCTCCGACTAGCGGGGACAGATACG. Translated, it gives CASSLRLAGTDT. The entire CDR3 protein is CASSLRLAGTDTQYF.

Of note for this clone: The DNA ends 3 residues before the CDR3 does, and the rest of the CDR3 is filled in from the germline J gene. The chain employs TRBV23-1 and TRBJ1-2; tentative D call: TRBD1 (5 bases). TRBV23-1 is known as an ORF, though its function is uncertain. The CDR3 length is 12 residues. CDR3 protein: CASIDQGGDYTF. The covered CDR3 bases are TGCGCCAGCATCGATCAGGGTGGCGAC.

In the case of this clone: The read ends 3 residues before the CDR3 terminus; that terminus is restored from the germline J gene. The chain carries TRBV20-1 and TRBJ1-1, with D possibly TRBD1 on 6 matching bases. Germline lookup yields CDR1 DFQATT and CDR2 SNEGSKA (reference sequence). The CDR3 has 12 amino acids. Trimming stripped 5 bases from V and 1 base from J, with 8 bases between. This CDR3 is CSAGQTNTEAFF. The sequenced part of the CDR3 DNA is TGCAGTGCTGGACAGACGAACACTGAA.

Concerning this clone itself: The missing CDR3 end, 3 residues past where the read stops, is filled in from the germline J gene. V usage is TRBV19 and J usage is TRBJ1-2, with a tentative D call TRBD1 (5 bases). This CDR3 has 15 amino acids. Germline values: CDR1 LNHDA, CDR2 SQIVND (reference sequence). Partial CDR3 DNA: TGTGCCAGTAGTACACCAGACAGCTTTTCCTACGAC. Translating gives CASSTPDSFSYD. The complete CDR3 sequence is CASSTPDSFSYDYTF.

On this clone itself: The CDR3 goes on 3 residues after the read ends, and that part is filled in from the germline J gene. The chain combines TRBV11-2 with TRBJ1-4; no definite D call. In germline, CDR1 is SGHAT, CDR2 FQNNGV. The CDR3 length is 15 residues. The CDR3 region is CASSIDTGEGSPLFF. CDR3 bases read: TGTGCCAGCAGCATCGACACCGGGGAGGGTTCACCA.

As to this clone: The observed sequence ends 3 residues before the CDR3 terminus, with the missing tail filled in from the germline J gene. The chain couples TRBV12-3 or TRBV12-4 to TRBJ1-4, with D uncertain. The ends were cut back, 5 bases at V and 7 bases at J, with 20 bases in the middle. The CDR3 consists of 16 residues. The CDR3 here is CASSDNGEGLGEKLFF. Partial CDR3 DNA: TGTGCCAGCAGTGACAACGGGGAGGGCCTCGGTGAAAAA.

Of note for this clone: The DNA ends 3 residues before the CDR3 does, and the rest of the CDR3 is filled in from the germline J gene. The chain joins TRBV20-1 to TRBJ1-4, with 8 bases fitting TRBD1. Germline CDR1 DFQATT, CDR2 SNEGSKA (reference sequence). V shed 4 bases, J shed 7 bases, and the junction held 8 bases outside the gene matches. The CDR3 is 14 residues long. This chain's CDR3 is CSATRTGSFEKLFF. CDR3 DNA (partial): TGCAGTGCTACCAGGACAGGGAGTTTTGAAAAA.